The TCR beta chain described here comes from a study of cytomegalovirus exposure and HLA in healthy donors. General study findings and limits: The authors excluded some V segments, including TRBV6-2 and TRBV6-3, as indistinguishable. Later analysis showed TCR association rates varying by HLA locus, highest for DRB1 and lowest for HLA-C. Information on immune exposure was restricted to one variable (CMV serostatus).

Primers included in the PCR were 60 Vbeta and 13 Jbeta primers. Repertoires were generated with immunoSEQ multiplex PCR, while TCRdb's copy carries only in-frame clones and drops some. The sample has 150,000 to 200,000 clones, roughly 73% seen once; the top ten hold roughly 7.8%. Each of the donors was a healthy bone marrow donor. Per the germline V gene, CDR1 is SGHNT and CDR2 is YYREEE (reference sequence). The junction had 1 base not matched to a gene; V was cut back by 0 bases and J by 7 bases. The CDR3 is 14 amino acids. In the case of this clone: Its antigen is as yet unknown.

The sequence derives from a woman aged 35 to 49 in good health and CMV-seropositive. Sequencing was done on a sample of PBMCs. The V call is TRBV5-4, the J call TRBJ1-4; TRBD1 agrees at 9 bases. CDR3 residues: CASSLGTGVEKLFF. The CDR3 region has the DNA TGTGCCAGCAGCTTGGGGACAGGGGTTGAAAAACTGTTTTTT.